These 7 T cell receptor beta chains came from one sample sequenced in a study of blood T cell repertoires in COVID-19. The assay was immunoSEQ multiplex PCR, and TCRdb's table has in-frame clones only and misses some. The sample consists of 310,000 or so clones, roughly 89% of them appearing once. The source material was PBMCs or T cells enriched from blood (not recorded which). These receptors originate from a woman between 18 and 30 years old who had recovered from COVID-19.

CDR3 sequence reads: CASSFNRGHNQPQHF. In DNA form, the CDR3 reads TGTGCCAGCAGCTTTAACAGGGGGCATAATCAGCCCCAGCATTTT. V and J are TRBV7-8 and TRBJ1-5; 9 nucleotides line up with TRBD1. This CDR3 spans 15 amino acids. Germline CDR1 reads SGHVS; CDR2 reads FQNEAQ. Trimming cost V 3 bases and J 4 bases; bases outside gene matches: 4.

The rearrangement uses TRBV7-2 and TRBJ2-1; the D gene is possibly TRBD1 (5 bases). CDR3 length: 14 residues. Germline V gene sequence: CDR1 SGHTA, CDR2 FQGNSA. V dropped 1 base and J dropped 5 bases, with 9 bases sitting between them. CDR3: CASSLGGRHNEQFF. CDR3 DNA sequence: TGTGCCAGCAGCTTAGGGGGCAGACACAATGAGCAGTTCTTC.

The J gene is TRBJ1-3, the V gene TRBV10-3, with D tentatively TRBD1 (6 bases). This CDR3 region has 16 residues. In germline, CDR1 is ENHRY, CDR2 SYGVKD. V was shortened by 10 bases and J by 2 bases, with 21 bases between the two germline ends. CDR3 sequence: CATEPRGERAGNTIYF. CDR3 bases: TGTGCCACGGAACCCAGGGGTGAGAGGGCTGGAAACACCATATATTTT.

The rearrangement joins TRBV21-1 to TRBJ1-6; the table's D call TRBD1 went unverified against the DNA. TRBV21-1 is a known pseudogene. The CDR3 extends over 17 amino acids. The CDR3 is CASSNLFPDRENSPLHF. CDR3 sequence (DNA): TGTGCCAGCAGCAATTTATTCCCGGACAGGGAAAATTCACCCCTCCACTTT.

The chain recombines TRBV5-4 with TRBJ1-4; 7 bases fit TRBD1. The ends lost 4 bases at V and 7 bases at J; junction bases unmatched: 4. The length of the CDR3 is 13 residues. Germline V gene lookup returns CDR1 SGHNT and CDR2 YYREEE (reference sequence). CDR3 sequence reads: CASSIRDSEKLFF. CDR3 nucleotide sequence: TGTGCCAGCAGCATCCGGGACAGTGAAAAACTGTTTTTT.

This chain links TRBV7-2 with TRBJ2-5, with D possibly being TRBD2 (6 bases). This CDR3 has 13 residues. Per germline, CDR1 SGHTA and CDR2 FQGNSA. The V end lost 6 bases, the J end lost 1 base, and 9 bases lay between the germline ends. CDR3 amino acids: CASSRGTQETQYF. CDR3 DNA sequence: TGTGCCAGCAGTCGCGGGACCCAAGAGACCCAGTACTTC.

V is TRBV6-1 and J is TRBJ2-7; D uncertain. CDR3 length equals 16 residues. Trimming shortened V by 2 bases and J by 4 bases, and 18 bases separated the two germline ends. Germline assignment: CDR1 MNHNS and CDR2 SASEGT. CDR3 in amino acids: CASSEPAETPRYEQYF. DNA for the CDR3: TGTGCCAGCAGTGAACCCGCGGAGACTCCCCGGTACGAGCAGTACTTC.